This T cell receptor beta chain was observed in a study of a mutant IDH1 vaccine in newly diagnosed glioma. Whole-study context: Most patients had radiochemotherapy with temozolomide before enrollment; others had one alone.

Trimming took 6 bases from V and 1 from J, leaving 10 bases between them. CDR1 SNHLY and CDR2 FYNNEI come from the germline V gene. The CDR3 has 14 amino acids. There are a few counts of this clone. No antigen is known for it. Regarding time point: week 23, last vaccination. What each vaccine dose contained was 300 ug of mutant IDH1 20-mer peptide, accompanied by topical imiquimod. Produced via immunoSEQ multiplex PCR; TCRdb's table is partial and in-frame only. Among about 44,000 clones listed, less than 95% were seen once. This TCR came from a man in his forties or fifties with glioma. Sample: PBMCs, taken from a glioma patient whose treatment included an IDH1 peptide vaccine. The chain carries TRBV2 and TRBJ1-3, with no clear D. The CDR3 spells CASSDTRSGNTIYF. CDR3 in DNA: TGTGCCAGCAGCGACACTCGATCTGGAAACACCATATATTTT.